The 21 T cell receptor beta chains in this list originate from one sample, sequenced in a study of CD8+CD57+ T cells in acquired aplastic anemia. TCR beta VDJ and CDR3 profiling used genomic DNA as template. From the reads, TCRdb called clonotypes with MiXCR, one entry per CDR3 protein. Among about 81,000 distinct CDR3 sequences listed, under 50% were seen once. The sequenced sample was sorted CD4+, CD8+, or CD8+CD57+ T cells (not recorded which) from PBMCs. These receptors were taken from a human donor in good health, serving as a control.

The rearrangement links TRBV7-2 to TRBJ1-2; unclear D gene. V lost 1 base and J 8 bases, leaving 14 bases between the germline ends. This CDR3 spans 14 amino acids. Germline V CDR1 and CDR2: SGHTA, FQGNSA. The CDR3 sequence: CASSLDVEKIGYTF. Here the CDR3 DNA reads TGTGCCAGCAGCTTAGATGTAGAAAAAATCGGCTACACCTTC.

This chain links TRBV2 with TRBJ2-3, with unresolved D. The CDR3 totals 12 residues. Germline V gives CDR1 SNHLY, CDR2 FYNNEI. Deletions cut 2 bases from V and 7 bases from J, with 7 bases between. The CDR3 sequence: CASSETENTQYF. CDR3 DNA: TGTGCCAGCAGTGAAACCGAAAATACGCAGTATTTT.

This clonotype occurred a few times. The chain carries TRBV24-1 and TRBJ2-5; 9 nucleotides line up with TRBD1. Germline CDR1 KGHDR, CDR2 SFDVKD. V shed 11 bases and J 5 bases; nucleotides not matched to a gene: 5. The CDR3 is made up of 12 amino acids. CDR3 residues: CAIGTGSETQYF. The CDR3 DNA follows: TGTGCCATTGGGACAGGGAGTGAGACCCAGTACTTC.

This clonotype was counted many times. Here the CDR3 DNA reads TGTGCCAGCAGCGCAGGGGTGGTTGACACTGAAGCTTTCTTT. Translation: CASSAGVVDTEAFF. V gene TRBV9 combines with J gene TRBJ1-1; TRBD1 is a possible D gene (6 bases). CDR1 and CDR2 (germline): SGDLS, YYNGEE. The CDR3 is 14 amino acids. Trimming stripped 3 bases from V and 3 bases from J, with 12 bases between.

This clonotype was seen ten or more times. The chain recombines TRBV4-1 with TRBJ1-3, with unresolved D. The CDR3 is made up of 14 amino acids. Trimming removed 1 base from V and 7 bases from J, with 11 bases in between. Germline V lookup: CDR1 MGHRA, CDR2 YSYEKL. This CDR3 reads CASSQVTMGNTIYF. Here the CDR3 DNA reads TGCGCCAGCAGCCAAGTAACGATGGGTAACACCATATATTTT.

The V call is TRBV25-1, the J call TRBJ1-4, with 9 bases that match TRBD1. The CDR3 spans 14 residues. The germline CDR1 and CDR2 sequences are MGHDK and SYGVNS. V shed 6 bases, J shed 6 bases, and the junction held 5 bases outside the gene matches. The DNA for the CDR3 is TGTGCCAGCAGACTACAGGGGGCGGATGAAAAACTGTTTTTT. As protein: CASRLQGADEKLFF.

About this clonotype: The conserved phenylalanine or tryptophan is not found at the CDR3 terminus, so this likely reflects a read error. The rearrangement joins TRBV29-1 to TRBJ1-1; D is ambiguous. Looked up from germline, CDR1 is SQVTM and CDR2 is ANQGSEA. This CDR3 contains 11 residues. V dropped 3 bases and J dropped 10 bases, with 12 bases sitting between them. The CDR3: CSVEEDSGAFL. CDR3 DNA: TGCAGCGTTGAGGAAGACTCTGGAGCTTTCCTT.

This clonotype was counted ten times or more. This chain uses TRBV7-9 with TRBJ2-5; D gene uncertain. V lost 3 bases to trimming and J lost 0 bases, with 5 bases between them. The CDR3 contains 13 residues. Per germline, CDR1 SEHNR and CDR2 FQNEAQ (reference sequence). The CDR3: CASSFDNQETQYF. For the CDR3, the DNA is TGTGCCAGCAGCTTCGACAACCAAGAGACCCAGTACTTC.

The chain has TRBV10-3 and TRBJ2-1; 10 positions agree with TRBD2. Per germline, CDR1 ENHRY and CDR2 SYGVKD. V shed 0 bases and J 5 bases; nucleotides not matched to a gene: 13. The CDR3 is 19 residues long. CDR3 loop: CAISESILAGGGGHNEQFF. The CDR3 nucleotides are TGTGCCATCAGTGAGTCGATTTTAGCGGGAGGTGGTGGGCACAATGAGCAGTTCTTC.

This clonotype showed up many times. This chain connects TRBV24-1 to TRBJ1-5; D not certain. V gave up 3 bases and J gave up 0 bases, with 5 bases separating them. This CDR3 has 14 amino acids. Germline CDR1 and CDR2: KGHDR and SFDVKD. The CDR3, as DNA: TGTGCCACCAGTGATACAAATAGCAATCAGCCCCAGCATTTT. Translating it yields CATSDTNSNQPQHF.

Concerning this clonotype itself: This could be a read error, since a much larger clone is one nucleotide away. This chain joins TRBV9 and TRBJ2-2; D gene unclear. Per germline, CDR1 SGDLS and CDR2 YYNGEE. The CDR3 runs to 14 residues. The CDR3 DNA is TGTGCCAGCCGCGTAGGGCCGAACACCGGGGAGCTGTTTTTT. Amino acids: CASRVGPNTGELFF. Looking up the rest from reference TRBV9 and TRBJ2-2 gives the full variable domain: DSGVTQTPKHLITATGQRVTLRCSPRSGDLSVYWYQQSLDQGLQFLIQYYNGEERAKGNILERFSAQQFPDLHSELNLSSLELGDSALYFCASRVGPNTGELFFGEGSRLTVL.

In this sample, this clonotype turned up many times. The V and J genes are TRBV19 and TRBJ1-1; D remains ambiguous. The germline V gene encodes CDR1 LNHDA and CDR2 SQIVND (reference sequence). V lost 1 base and J lost 1, with 4 bases in between. The CDR3 spans 13 residues. The CDR3 DNA reads as TGTGCCAGTAGTATAGGGGGGAACACTGAAGCTTTCTTT. Protein sequence: CASSIGGNTEAFF. Combining the CDR3 with reference TRBV19 and TRBJ1-1 gives the whole variable domain DGGITQSPKYLFRKEGQNVTLSCEQNLNHDAMYWYRQDPGQGLRLIYYSQIVNDFQKGDIAEGYSVSREKKESFPLTVTSAQKNPTAFYLCASSIGGNTEAFFGQGTRLTVV.

The chain links TRBV25-1 to TRBJ2-2, with 9 bases aligning to TRBD2. Germline V CDR1 and CDR2: MGHDK, SYGVNS. V shed 1 base and J 4 bases; nucleotides not matched to a gene: 4. The CDR3 runs to 16 residues. The chain's CDR3 is CASSEFGGRATGELFF. The DNA of the CDR3 is TGTGCCAGCAGTGAATTTGGCGGGAGGGCCACCGGGGAGCTGTTTTTT. The variable domain in full, completed from reference TRBV25-1 and TRBJ2-2, reads EADIYQTPRYLVIGTGKKITLECSQTMGHDKMYWYQQDPGMELHLIHYSYGVNSTEKGDLSSESTVSRIRTEHFPLTLESARPSHTSQYLCASSEFGGRATGELFFGEGSRLTVL.

In its sample, this clonotype was seen once. The rearrangement uses TRBV9 and TRBJ1-2; 7 bases are a match to TRBD1. CDR1 and CDR2 from the germline V gene are SGDLS and YYNGEE. The CDR3 sequence is 14 residues long. Germline trimming cut 3 bases from V and 2 bases from J; bases unmatched to any gene: 4. The CDR3 DNA reads TGTGCCAGCAGCGAAGGGGGCGAGAACTATGGCTACACCTTC. It yields the protein CASSEGGENYGYTF.

This clonotype was found once. The rearrangement uses TRBV20-1 and TRBJ2-3; D perhaps matches TRBD2 (5 bases). Germline CDR1 is DFQATT and CDR2 is SNEGSKA (reference sequence). With 3 bases removed from V and 6 bases from J, the gap between germline ends came to 10 bases. The length of the CDR3 is 12 residues. CDR3 in amino acids: CSAREAMDTQYF. In DNA form, the CDR3 reads TGCAGTGCTAGGGAGGCGATGGATACGCAGTATTTT.

The chain employs TRBV10-1 and TRBJ1-1; 7 nucleotides line up with TRBD1. Germline V gene data show CDR1 as WNHNN and CDR2 as SYGVQD (reference sequence). Trimming removed 6 bases from V and 5 bases from J; junction bases left unmatched: 6. This CDR3 is 13 amino acids long. CDR3 sequence reads: CASRARQGTEAFF. The CDR3 coding sequence is TGCGCCAGCAGAGCAAGACAGGGAACTGAAGCTTTCTTT.

This clonotype has a handful of counts. The chain links TRBV15 to TRBJ2-3; tentatively, D is TRBD1 (6 bases). The CDR3 has 16 amino acids. Trimming shortened V by 3 bases and J by 0 bases, and 13 bases separated the two germline ends. Germline-derived CDR1 and CDR2 are LNHNV and YYDKDF (reference sequence). The CDR3 here is CATSSGRTVSTDTQYF. As DNA, the CDR3 is TGTGCCACCAGCAGCGGGCGGACAGTGAGCACAGATACGCAGTATTTT.

As concerns this clonotype: This may come from a read error, since a much larger clone is one base off. A read error is likely, as this CDR3 ends without the conserved phenylalanine or tryptophan. The CDR3 DNA reads TGCGCCAGCAGCTTGGCCGTCGACAGGGGGGAAGAGACCCAGTACATC. This codes for CASSLAVDRGEETQYI. This chain joins TRBV5-1 and TRBJ2-5; 9 bases match TRBD1. V trimming: 0 bases; J trimming: 3 bases; junction bases outside the gene matches: 6. The CDR3 has 16 amino acids. Germline CDR1 SGHRS, CDR2 YFSETQ.

This sequence joins TRBV10-3 and TRBJ2-1, with 9 bases aligning to TRBD2. Germline V gene data show CDR1 as ENHRY and CDR2 as SYGVKD. The CDR3 runs to 14 residues. Trimming at V came to 8 bases and at J to 3 bases, leaving 5 bases not matched to a gene. CDR3 residues: CAIQERGDYNEQFF. CDR3 nucleotide sequence: TGTGCCATCCAGGAGCGGGGGGACTACAATGAGCAGTTCTTC.

This chain joins TRBV12-5 and TRBJ1-1; D unclear. V was trimmed by 3 bases and J by 6 bases, leaving 11 bases between them. This CDR3 comprises 13 residues. Germline V gives CDR1 LGHNT, CDR2 FRNRAP. CDR3 sequence reads: CASGFRVSAEAFF. The CDR3 DNA reads as TGTGCTAGTGGTTTCCGGGTTAGTGCTGAAGCTTTCTTT. Variable domain in full (rest from reference TRBV12-5 and TRBJ1-1): DARVTQTPRHKVTEMGQEVTMRCQPILGHNTVFWYRQTMMQGLELLAYFRNRAPLDDSGMPKDRFSAEMPDATLATLKIQPSEPRDSAVYFCASGFRVSAEAFFGQGTRLTVV.

A few counts support this clonotype. The rearrangement links TRBV6-2 or TRBV6-3 to TRBJ2-1, with D unclear. The V end lost 7 bases, the J end lost 8 bases, and 24 bases lay between the germline ends. Germline values: CDR1 MNHEY, CDR2 SVGEGT. This CDR3 is built from 16 residues. The CDR3 DNA is TGTGCCAGCACTTCCGCTCGGGTCGTGGTTTCCGATGAGCAGTTCTTC. Translated, it gives CASTSARVVVSDEQFF.